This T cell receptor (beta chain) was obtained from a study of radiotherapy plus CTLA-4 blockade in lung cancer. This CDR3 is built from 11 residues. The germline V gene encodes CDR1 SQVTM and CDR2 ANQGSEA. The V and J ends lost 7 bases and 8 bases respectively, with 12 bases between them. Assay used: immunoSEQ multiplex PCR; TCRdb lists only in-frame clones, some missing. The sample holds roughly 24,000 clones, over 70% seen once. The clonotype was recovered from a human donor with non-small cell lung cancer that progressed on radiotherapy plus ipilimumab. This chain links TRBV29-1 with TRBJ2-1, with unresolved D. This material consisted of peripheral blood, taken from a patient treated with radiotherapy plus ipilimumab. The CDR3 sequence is CSGTASDEQFF. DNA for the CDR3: TGCAGCGGCACCGCGTCAGATGAGCAGTTCTTC.